This T cell receptor beta chain was obtained from a study of shared clonotypes between healthy human individuals. Terminally differentiated effector memory CD45RA+ cells were excluded by CCR7 positive selection of CD45RO-negative cells. General study points: Richness estimates generally favored naive over memory subsets.

The method was immunoSEQ multiplex PCR; TCRdb's version includes in-frame clones alone and lacks a portion of them. The sample includes about 2.2 million clones, about 93% of them seen just once. In regard to this clone: Antigen unknown.

The sequence was obtained from a man aged 18 to 29 in good health. Some clones in this sample may be carry-over from other donors' samples. Specimen: naive CD8+ T cells from PBMCs.

The CDR3 DNA reads TGTGCCAGCAGCCCCACGAGGACAGGGGCTTACAATGAGCAGTTCTTC. Protein: CASSPTRTGAYNEQFF. The genes are TRBV5-5 and TRBJ2-1; 9 nucleotides match TRBD1. The CDR3 length is 16 residues. V shed 4 bases and J 4 bases; nucleotides not matched to a gene: 9. Per germline, CDR1 SGHKS and CDR2 YYEKEE (reference sequence).